The clone carrying this T cell receptor beta chain was picked up a small number of times. This table comes from immunoSEQ multiplex PCR, and its TCRdb copy is limited to in-frame clones, with some not included. The sample records 950 to 1,100 clones, roughly 86% being singletons. The sample belongs to a study of chemoradiotherapy in HPV16-positive cancers. The CDR3 covers 11 residues. CDR1 is GTSNPN, CDR2 SVGIG, per germline (reference sequence). The germline V and J ends were trimmed by 5 bases and 1 base, with 5 bases remaining between them. This specimen was tumor tissue, taken from a patient who underwent chemoradiotherapy. This receptor was obtained from a human donor with HPV-associated anogenital cancer. This chain links TRBV30 with TRBJ1-1; D uncertain. CDR3 sequence: CAWSKNTEAFF. CDR3 in DNA: TGTGCCTGGTCAAAGAACACTGAAGCTTTCTTT. The full variable domain, in which reference TRBV30 and TRBJ1-1 provide the parts outside the CDR3, is SQTIHQWPATLVQPVGSPLSLECTVEGTSNPNLYWYRQAAGRGLQLLFYSVGIGQISSEVPQNLSASRPQDRQFILSSKKLLLSDSGFYLCAWSKNTEAFFGQGTRLTVV.